The entry that follows covers one T cell receptor (beta chain) sequence. This clonotype was counted at least ten times. It has no known antigen specificity. Base quality data are lacking; no much larger clone is found one base away. The germline V gene encodes CDR1 GTSNPN and CDR2 SVGIG (reference sequence). Trimming at the junction amounts to 2 bases on V and 0 bases on J, and the germline ends lie 10 bases apart. CDR3 length: 14 amino acids, cysteine to phenylalanine. Of the read, only the CDR3 DNA is kept; its 42 bases are in frame from base 1. This entry belongs to a study of regulatory T cells in long-lasting Graves disease (dated by TCRdb to the early 2020s). For context, the study as a whole: Persistent Graves' disease meant more than 5 years of antithyroid drug treatment with TSH receptor autoantibodies that stayed positive. Persistent Graves' disease patients were compared with newly diagnosed Graves' disease patients by peripheral blood TCR sequencing and RNA sequencing. The study took place in China and was registered as a clinical trial. A total of around 33 samples were covered by TCR sequencing, comprising some 13 persistent and approximately 20 newly diagnosed Graves' disease patients. In the clinical cohort, patients with persistent Graves' disease had used antithyroid drugs for an average of around ten years.

The study at large found these results: Compared with newly diagnosed patients, patients with persistent Graves' disease had lower TCR Shannon entropy and fewer highly expanded clones, which suggests clonal expansion. The small sample size was acknowledged by the authors as a limitation that may reduce accuracy. The study examined only peripheral blood because the primary lesion, thyroid tissue, could not be accessed. Preferential use of TRBV28, TRBJ1-2 and TRBJ2-5 was observed in persistent disease, whereas TRBV20-1 and TRBJ2-1 were favored in newly diagnosed disease. Sequencing and analysis were limited to the TCR beta chain. Patients with persistent disease shared more public clonotypes (about 3,000) than newly diagnosed patients did (about 1,000).

Receptor amplification or capture employed multiplex PCR. This sample was sequenced with an Illumina HiSeq 4000. CDR3 regions were amplified by Arm-PCR with iRepertoire HTBI primers to construct TCR beta libraries. Before sequencing, the PCR products went through gel purification. In the authors' own workflow: Gene usage analysis of CDR3 amino acid clonotypes used the 55 to 65 TRBV and about 13 TRBJ segments found across samples. COPE and FqMerger were used to merge the filtered high-quality paired reads into contigs. BLAST was used to align contigs to IMGT TRBV, TRBD and TRBJ reference genes, with CDR3 defined following IMGT. Any clonotype with a frequency above 0.1% was classified as a highly expanded clone. Shannon entropy was used to measure repertoire diversity, and the Gini coefficient was used to measure V-J evenness. Public clonotypes were defined as clonotypes shared by more than one individual. TCRdb reworked the public reads: Q25 trimming with fastp, MiXCR clone assembly, productive beta chains retained. A single entry per CDR3 protein holds the most common genes and DNA from its merged rows. The V and J calls shown here were made by TCRdb, not taken from the authors' results. Across this sample there are roughly 450,000 distinct CDR3 sequences, with about 20% seen only once. The biggest ten clones account for 7.8% of the sample.

The meaning of the sample's time point label: persistent/refractory GD, antithyroid drugs over 5 years with positive TRAb. For both TCR sequencing and RNA sequencing, RNA was extracted from PBMCs in TRIzol. The diagnosis of Graves' disease followed American Thyroid Association guidelines. Recruitment of patients was carried out at an endocrinology department in Xi'an, China. Each patient gave approximately 8.8 milliliters of peripheral blood, collected in an EDTA anticoagulant tube. Ficoll Paque Plus density gradient separation was used to isolate PBMCs, and no further T cell sorting was done. An Agilent 2100 Bioanalyzer and agarose gel were used to check RNA quality, and a NanoDrop 2000 was used to measure RNA concentration.

This material consisted of peripheral blood mononuclear cells (PBMCs), taken when the disease was refractory, from a patient treated with antithyroid drugs. The sequence links TRBV30 to TRBJ1-1; D gene: possibly TRBD1, on 5 matching bases. This clonotype was obtained from a female donor with Graves disease. The sequenced DNA is TGTGCCTGGAGTTACGGGGACCTGAACACTGAAGCTTTCTTT. This gives the protein CAWSYGDLNTEAFF.